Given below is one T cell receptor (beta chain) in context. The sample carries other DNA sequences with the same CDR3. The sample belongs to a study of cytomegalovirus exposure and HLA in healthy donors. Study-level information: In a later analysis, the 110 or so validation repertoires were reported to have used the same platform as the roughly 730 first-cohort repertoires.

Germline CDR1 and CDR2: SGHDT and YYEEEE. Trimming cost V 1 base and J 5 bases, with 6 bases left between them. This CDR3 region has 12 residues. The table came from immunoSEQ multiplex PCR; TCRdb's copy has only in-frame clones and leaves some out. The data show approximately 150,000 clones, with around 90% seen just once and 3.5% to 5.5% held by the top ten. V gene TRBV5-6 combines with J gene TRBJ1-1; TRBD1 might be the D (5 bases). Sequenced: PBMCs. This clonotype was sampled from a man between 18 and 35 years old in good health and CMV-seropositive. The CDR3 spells CASSLRGTEAFF. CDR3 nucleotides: TGTGCCAGCAGCTTGAGGGGAACTGAAGCTTTCTTT.